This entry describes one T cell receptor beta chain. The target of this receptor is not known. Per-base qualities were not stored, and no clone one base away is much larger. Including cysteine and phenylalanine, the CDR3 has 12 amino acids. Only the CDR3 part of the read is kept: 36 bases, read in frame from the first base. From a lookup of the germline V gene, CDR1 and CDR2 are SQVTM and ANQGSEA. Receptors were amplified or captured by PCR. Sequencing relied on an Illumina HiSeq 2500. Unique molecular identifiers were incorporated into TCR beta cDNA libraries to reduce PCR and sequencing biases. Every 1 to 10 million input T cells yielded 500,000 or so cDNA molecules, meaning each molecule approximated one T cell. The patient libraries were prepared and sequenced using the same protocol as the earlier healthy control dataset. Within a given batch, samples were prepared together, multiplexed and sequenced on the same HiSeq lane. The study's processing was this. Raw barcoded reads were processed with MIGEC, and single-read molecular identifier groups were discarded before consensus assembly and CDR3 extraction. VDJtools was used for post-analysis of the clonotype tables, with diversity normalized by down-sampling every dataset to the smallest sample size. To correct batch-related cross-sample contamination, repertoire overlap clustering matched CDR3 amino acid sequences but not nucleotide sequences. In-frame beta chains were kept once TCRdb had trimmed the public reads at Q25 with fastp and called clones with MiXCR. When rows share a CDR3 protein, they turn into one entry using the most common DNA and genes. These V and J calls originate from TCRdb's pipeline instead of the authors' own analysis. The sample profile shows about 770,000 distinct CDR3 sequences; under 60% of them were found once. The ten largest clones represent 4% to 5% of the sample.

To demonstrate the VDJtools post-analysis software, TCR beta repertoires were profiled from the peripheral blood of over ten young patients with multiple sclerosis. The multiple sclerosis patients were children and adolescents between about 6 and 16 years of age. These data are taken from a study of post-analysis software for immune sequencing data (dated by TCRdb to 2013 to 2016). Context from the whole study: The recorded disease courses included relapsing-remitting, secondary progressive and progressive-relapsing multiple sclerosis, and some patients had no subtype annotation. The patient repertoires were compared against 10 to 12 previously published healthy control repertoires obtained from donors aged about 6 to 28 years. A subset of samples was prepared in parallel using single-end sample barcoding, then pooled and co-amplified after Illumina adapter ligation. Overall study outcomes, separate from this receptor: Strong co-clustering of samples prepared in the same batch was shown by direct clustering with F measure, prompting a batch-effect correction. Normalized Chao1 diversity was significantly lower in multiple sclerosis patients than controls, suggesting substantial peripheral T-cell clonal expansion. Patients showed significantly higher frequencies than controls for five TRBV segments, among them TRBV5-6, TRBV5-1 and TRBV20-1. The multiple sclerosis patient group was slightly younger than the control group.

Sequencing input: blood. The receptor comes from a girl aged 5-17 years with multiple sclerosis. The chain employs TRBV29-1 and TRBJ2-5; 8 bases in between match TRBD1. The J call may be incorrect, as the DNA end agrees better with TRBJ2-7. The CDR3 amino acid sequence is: CSVAGQVSEQYF. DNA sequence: TGCAGCGTTGCGGGACAGGTTTCCGAGCAGTACTTC.